This T cell receptor beta chain was found in a study of blood T cell repertoires in COVID-19. From germline, CDR1 is MDHEN and CDR2 SYDVKM. V gave up 4 bases and J gave up 8 bases; unmatched junction bases: 15. This CDR3 spans 17 amino acids. Assay used: immunoSEQ multiplex PCR; TCRdb lists only in-frame clones, some missing. The sample consists of roughly 130,000 clones, 84% of them appearing once. This sequence joins TRBV28 and TRBJ1-4; 8 nucleotides match TRBD1. The sequencing input was peripheral blood. This receptor was obtained from a woman aged 55-75 years with acute or convalescent COVID-19. CDR3 sequence reads: CASSSLDRDGLYEKLFF. CDR3 nucleotide sequence: TGTGCCAGCAGTTCACTGGACAGGGATGGACTCTACGAAAAACTGTTTTTT. Together with reference TRBV28 and TRBJ1-4, the CDR3 gives the full variable domain: DVKVTQSSRYLVKRTGEKVFLECVQDMDHENMFWYRQDPGLGLRLIYFSYDVKMKEKGDIPEGYSVSREKKERFSLILESASTNQTSMYLCASSSLDRDGLYEKLFFGSGTQLSVL.